Described below is a single T cell receptor (beta chain) sequence and its context. Its specificity is not known. The data were obtained in a study of T cell repertoires in cytomegalovirus infection. MiXCR was run by TCRdb on the reads, yielding one entry per CDR3 protein. The table lists hundreds of thousands of distinct CDR3 sequences, about a sixth of them singletons. Study results and caveats: HLA-C-restricted CMV clonotypes gave the most frequent clonotype in two of eight donors.

Germline V CDR1 and CDR2: SGHAT, FQDESV (reference sequence). V gave up 2 bases and J gave up 0 bases, with 8 bases separating them. The CDR3 is made up of 15 amino acids. Sequencing was carried out using PBMCs. This clonotype originated in a human donor in good health (CMV status not recorded). Some clones in this sample may be carry-over from other donors' samples. V gene TRBV11-1 combines with J gene TRBJ2-1; D is uncertain. CDR3: CASSLTGYSYNEQFF. The DNA of the CDR3 is TGTGCCAGCAGCTTAACGGGTTACTCCTACAATGAGCAGTTCTTC. Complete variable domain (other parts from reference TRBV11-1 and TRBJ2-1): EAEVAQSPRYKITEKSQAVAFWCDPISGHATLYWYRQILGQGPELLVQFQDESVVDDSQLPKDRFSAERLKGVDSTLKIQPAELGDSAMYLCASSLTGYSYNEQFFGPGTRLTVL.